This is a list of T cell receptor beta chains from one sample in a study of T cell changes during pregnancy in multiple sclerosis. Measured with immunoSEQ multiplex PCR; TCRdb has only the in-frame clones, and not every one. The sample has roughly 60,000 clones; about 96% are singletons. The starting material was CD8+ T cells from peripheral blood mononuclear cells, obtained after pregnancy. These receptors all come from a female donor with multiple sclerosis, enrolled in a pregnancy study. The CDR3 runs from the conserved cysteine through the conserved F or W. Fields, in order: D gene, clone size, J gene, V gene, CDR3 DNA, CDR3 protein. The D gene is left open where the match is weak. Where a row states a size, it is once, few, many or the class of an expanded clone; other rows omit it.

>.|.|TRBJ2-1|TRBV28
TGTGCCAGCAGTTTAGGGGGGAACCCGTACAATGAGCAGTTCTTC
CASSLGGNPYNEQFF
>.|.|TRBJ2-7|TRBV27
TGTGCCAGCAGTTTATCGGCAGGGGCCTCCTTAAACTTC
CASSLSAGASLNF
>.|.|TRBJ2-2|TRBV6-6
TGTGCCAGCAGTAATCTAGCAACCGGGGAGCTGTTTTTT
CASSNLATGELFF
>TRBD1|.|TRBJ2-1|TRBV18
TGTGCCAGCTCACCACGGACAGGATACAATGAGCAGTTCTTC
CASSPRTGYNEQFF
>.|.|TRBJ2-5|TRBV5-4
TGTGCCAGCAGCTTTCCGGGGGTTCGAGAGACCCAGTACTTC
CASSFPGVRETQYF
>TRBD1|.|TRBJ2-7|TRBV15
TGTGCCACCAGCGTAGACAGGGGATCCTACGAGCAGTACTTC
CATSVDRGSYEQYF
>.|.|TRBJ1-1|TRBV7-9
TGTGCCAGCAGCCCGTCCTGGCTTGAAGCTTTCTTT
CASSPSWLEAFF
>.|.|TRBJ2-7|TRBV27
TGTGCCAGCAGTTCGGGACAAAGTGCCTACGAGCAGTACTTC
CASSSGQSAYEQYF
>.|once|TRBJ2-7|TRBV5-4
TGTGCCAGCAGCTCCCAGGTATCCTACGAGCAGTACTTC
CASSSQVSYEQYF
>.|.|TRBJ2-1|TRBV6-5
TGTGCCAGCAGTTATTTCGGGGAGCAGTTCTTC
CASSYFGEQFF
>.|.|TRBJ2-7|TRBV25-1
TGTGCCAGCAGTAGGTTGTCGGGCGAGCAGTACTTC
CASSRLSGEQYF
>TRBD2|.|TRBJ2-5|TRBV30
TGTGCCTGGAGTGCCCTCGGAGCGGGAGGGGAGACCCAGTACTTC
CAWSALGAGGETQYF
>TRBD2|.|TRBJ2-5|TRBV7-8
TGTGCCAGCAGCCAGCCGGGAGGGCCTCGGGAGACCCAGTACTTC
CASSQPGGPRETQYF
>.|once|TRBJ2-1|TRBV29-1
TGCAGCGTTGATAAACAGGGCCGCTACAATGAGCAGTTCTTC
CSVDKQGRYNEQFF
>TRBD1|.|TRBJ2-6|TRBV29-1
TGCAGCGCCCCGGACAGGAGCTCTGGGGCCAACGTCCTGACTTTC
CSAPDRSSGANVLTF
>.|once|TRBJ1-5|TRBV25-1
TGTGCCAGCAGTGGCCCAATCCTAGGTCAGCCCCAGCATTTT
CASSGPILGQPQHF
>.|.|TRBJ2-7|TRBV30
TGTGCCTGGAGTCTAGCGCCTATTGTCGAGCAGTACTTC
CAWSLAPIVEQYF
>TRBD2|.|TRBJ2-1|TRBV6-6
TGTGCCAGCAGCCAATTGGGACTAGCGGGAAGGAATGAGCAGTTCTTC
CASSQLGLAGRNEQFF
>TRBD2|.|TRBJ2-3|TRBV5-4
TGTGCCAGCAGCCCTAGCGGGAGCGGTACGCAGTATTTT
CASSPSGSGTQYF
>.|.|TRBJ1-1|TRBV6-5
TGTGCCAGCAGTTACTCGGAGACAGGAGGATTCGAAGCTTTCTTT
CASSYSETGGFEAFF
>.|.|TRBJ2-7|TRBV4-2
TGTGCCAGCAGGCCGACGGAGAGGGGAGGATACGAGCAGTACTTC
CASRPTERGGYEQYF
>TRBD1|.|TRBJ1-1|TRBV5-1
TGCGCCAGCAGCATACCGGGACAGGGGCGAACTGAAGCTTTCTTT
CASSIPGQGRTEAFF
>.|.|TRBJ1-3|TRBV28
TGTGCCAGCAGTTTACACTCTGGAAACACCATATATTTT
CASSLHSGNTIYF
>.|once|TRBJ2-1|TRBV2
TGTGCCAGCAGTTATTTAGCGGCGAGCTCCTACAATGAGCAGTTCTTC
CASSYLAASSYNEQFF
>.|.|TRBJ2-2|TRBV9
TGTGCCAGCGAGACAGCGAACACCGGGGAGCTGTTTTTT
CASETANTGELFF
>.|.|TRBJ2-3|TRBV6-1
TGTGCCAGCAGTGAAGCGGGGGGTATACCCACAGATACGCAGTATTTT
CASSEAGGIPTDTQYF
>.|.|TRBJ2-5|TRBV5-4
TGTGCCAGCAGCCCTACCCTAGGGGGTATAAAAGAGACCCAGTACTTC
CASSPTLGGIKETQYF
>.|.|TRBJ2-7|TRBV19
TGTGCCAGTTCCGGGACTTCAACGGGGGAGCAGTACTTC
CASSGTSTGEQYF
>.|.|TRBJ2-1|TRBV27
TGTGCCAGCAGGAAAGTACTGAGCTCCTACAATGAGCAGTTCTTC
CASRKVLSSYNEQFF
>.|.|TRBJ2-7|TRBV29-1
TGCAGCGTTCTGGACAGCTACGAGCAGTACTTC
CSVLDSYEQYF
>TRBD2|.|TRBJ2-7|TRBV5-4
TGTGCCAGCAGCTTGGAGGGACTAGCGGGAGGAACGGTTGAGGGCTACGAGCAGTACTTC
CASSLEGLAGGTVEGYEQYF
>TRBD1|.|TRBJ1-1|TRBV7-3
TGTGCCAGCAGCCCGAACAGGGGAATCACTGAAGCTTTCTTT
CASSPNRGITEAFF
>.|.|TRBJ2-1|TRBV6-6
TGTGCCAGCAGTTTACAGGGTACTGAGCAGTTCTTC
CASSLQGTEQFF
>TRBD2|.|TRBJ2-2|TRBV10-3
TGTGCCATCAGTGACAGGGTAGCGGGTAACACCGGGGAGCTGTTTTTT
CAISDRVAGNTGELFF
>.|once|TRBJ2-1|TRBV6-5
TGTGCCAGCAGTTACTCCGCGGGGGCGGGTGAGCAGTTCTTC
CASSYSAGAGEQFF
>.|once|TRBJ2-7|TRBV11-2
TGTGCCAGCAGCTTAATTACAGGCTCCTACGAGCAGTACTTC
CASSLITGSYEQYF
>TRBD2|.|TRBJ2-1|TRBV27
TGTGCCAGCAGCTTGGGAAGCGGGACCAACAATGAGCAGTTCTTC
CASSLGSGTNNEQFF
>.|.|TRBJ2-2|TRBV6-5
TGTGCCAGCAGTTATTTAGTGACCGGGGAGCTGTTTTTT
CASSYLVTGELFF
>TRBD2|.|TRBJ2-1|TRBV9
TGTGCCAGCAGTAGGGGCGGGAGCCCCATCTACAATGAGCAGTTCTTC
CASSRGGSPIYNEQFF
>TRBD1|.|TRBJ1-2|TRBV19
TGTGCCAGTAGTATCGGGGACAGGGCCCAAAACCCTTTTGGCTACACCTTC
CASSIGDRAQNPFGYTF
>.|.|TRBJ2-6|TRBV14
TGTGCCAGCAGCCAAGATCACAGAACTGGGGCCAACGTCCTGACTTTC
CASSQDHRTGANVLTF
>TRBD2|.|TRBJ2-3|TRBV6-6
TGTGCCAGCAGACTAGCGGGAGGGCCCCGGAATACGCAGTATTTT
CASRLAGGPRNTQYF
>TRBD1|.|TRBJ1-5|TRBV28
TGTGCCAGCAGTTTCGACAGGGAAAGGCCCCAGCATTTT
CASSFDRERPQHF
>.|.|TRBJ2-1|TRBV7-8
TGTGCCAGTTTACCGGGAGCAAGCTCCTACAATGAGCAGTTCTTC
CASLPGASSYNEQFF
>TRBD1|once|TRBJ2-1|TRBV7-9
TGTGCCAGCAGCGCCCGGGACAGGGGTTCCTACAATGAGCAGTTCTTC
CASSARDRGSYNEQFF
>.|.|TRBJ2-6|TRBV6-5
TGTGCCAGCAGTTCGTGGCCCATCTCTGGGGCCAACGTCCTGACTTTC
CASSSWPISGANVLTF
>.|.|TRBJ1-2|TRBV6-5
TGTGCCAGCAGAATAATTTCTAGCTATGGCTACACCTTC
CASRIISSYGYTF
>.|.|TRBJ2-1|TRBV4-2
TGTGCCAGCAGCCAATCTTCGTTGGACTACATGGGGTACAATGAGCAGTTCTTC
CASSQSSLDYMGYNEQFF
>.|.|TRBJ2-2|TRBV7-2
TGTGCCAGCAGCTCTACTACTAGCACCGGGGAGCTGTTTTTT
CASSSTTSTGELFF
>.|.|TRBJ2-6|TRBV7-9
TGTGCCAGCAGCTCGACAGTTGCCTCTGGGGCCAACGTCCTGACTTTC
CASSSTVASGANVLTF
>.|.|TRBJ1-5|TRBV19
TGTGCCAGTAGTCCCGCGTTAGTCGGGAGGAGCAATCAGCCCCAGCATTTT
CASSPALVGRSNQPQHF
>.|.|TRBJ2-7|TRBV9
TGTGCCAGCAGCGTAGCTTCCGGCTCCTACGAGCAGTACTTC
CASSVASGSYEQYF
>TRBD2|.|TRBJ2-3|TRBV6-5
TGTGCCAGCAGCCAGACTAGCGCACCGGATACGCAGTATTTT
CASSQTSAPDTQYF
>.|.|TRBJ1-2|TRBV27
TGTGCCAGCAGTTTCAGTCCAGGGCATTATGGCTACACCTTC
CASSFSPGHYGYTF
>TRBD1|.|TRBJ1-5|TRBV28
TGTGCCAGTAACACAGGGGGTTTCAATCAGCCCCAGCATTTT
CASNTGGFNQPQHF
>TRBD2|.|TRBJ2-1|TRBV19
TGTGCCAGTAGTGCGACTAGCGCATCCTCCTACAATGAGCAGTTCTTC
CASSATSASSYNEQFF
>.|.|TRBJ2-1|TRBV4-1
TGCGCCAGCAGCCAACAACTCGCGGGGGCGCGGTACAATGAGCAGTTCTTC
CASSQQLAGARYNEQFF
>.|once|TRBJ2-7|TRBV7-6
TGTGCCAGCAGCTTAAGGCTCGGGGATACCGAGCAGTACTTC
CASSLRLGDTEQYF
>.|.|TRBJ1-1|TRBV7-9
TGTGCCAGCAGCCTAAGCGACGTAAGCACTGAAGCTTTCTTT
CASSLSDVSTEAFF
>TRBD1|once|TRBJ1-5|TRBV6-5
TGTGCCAGCAGTTATCGACAGGGGTTTCAGCCCCAGCATTTT
CASSYRQGFQPQHF